These 10 T cell receptor beta chains originate from one sample sequenced in a study of cytomegalovirus exposure and HLA in healthy donors. The PCR employed 60 Vbeta primers together with 13 Jbeta primers. Using immunoSEQ multiplex PCR, the repertoire was profiled, and TCRdb retains in-frame clones only, with some absent. In the table there are 100,000 or so clones, 79% of which are singletons. Specimen: PBMCs. The receptors derive from a middle-aged woman in good health and CMV-seronegative.

The rearrangement links TRBV30 to TRBJ1-4; D is possibly TRBD1 (5 bases). The CDR3 consists of 13 residues. The V end lost 5 bases, the J end lost 8 bases, and 15 bases lay between the germline ends. From germline, CDR1 is GTSNPN and CDR2 SVGIG (reference sequence). CDR3 residues: CAWGRQGLEKLFF. The CDR3, as DNA: TGTGCCTGGGGTCGGCAGGGTTTGGAAAAACTGTTTTTT.

The V gene is TRBV5-1, the J gene TRBJ2-2, with 7 bases that match TRBD1. The CDR3 is made up of 16 amino acids. V lost 0 bases, J lost 1 base, and 3 bases stayed unmatched. CDR1 is SGHRS and CDR2 is YFSETQ in the germline V gene. The CDR3: CASSLVGTVNTGELFF. CDR3 nucleotides: TGCGCCAGCAGCTTGGTCGGGACAGTGAACACCGGGGAGCTGTTTTTT.

The CDR3, as DNA: TGTGCCAGCAGTTTGGGAAGCCGCCGGGGAGAGACCCAGTACTTC. This encodes CASSLGSRRGETQYF. V is TRBV27 and J is TRBJ2-5, with TRBD2 as a possible D gene (5 bases). Trimming removed 3 bases from V and 4 bases from J, with 15 bases in between. The CDR3 runs 15 residues. Germline CDR1 and CDR2: MNHEY and SMNVEV (reference sequence).

This clone was seen more than once but under ten times. The CDR3 sequence is CASRDRFYQPQHF. DNA for the CDR3: TGTGCCAGCAGAGACAGGTTCTATCAGCCCCAGCATTTT. The chain employs TRBV19 and TRBJ1-5; perhaps TRBD1 as D (6 bases). Between the trimmed V and J ends, which lost 9 bases and 5 bases, there was a span of 14 bases. CDR1 is LNHDA, CDR2 SQIVND, per germline (reference sequence). This CDR3 is 13 amino acids long.

The chain is built from TRBV6-5 and TRBJ2-3; no clear D. The CDR3 totals 14 residues. CDR1 is MNHEY, CDR2 SVGAGI, per germline. The V end lost 5 bases, the J end lost 6 bases, and 15 bases lay between the germline ends. Here the CDR3 DNA reads TGTGCCAGCAGTACCACCTCTACCGGGGATACGCAGTATTTT. Amino acids: CASSTTSTGDTQYF.

The J gene is TRBJ1-2, the V gene TRBV9, with TRBD1 identical over 8 bases. The CDR3 contains 15 residues. V was pared by 0 bases and J by 3 bases, with 4 bases of the junction left unmatched. Germline V gives CDR1 SGDLS, CDR2 YYNGEE. The CDR3 here is CASSVEQGGYYGYTF. The CDR3 DNA reads TGTGCCAGCAGCGTAGAACAGGGGGGCTACTATGGCTACACCTTC.

With regard to this clone: Additional DNA sequences in this sample encode the identical CDR3. V is TRBV11-2 and J is TRBJ2-7; 11 nucleotides line up with TRBD2. The CDR3 runs 14 residues. J gave up 2 bases and V 6 bases, and 3 bases lay outside the gene matches. Germline loops: CDR1 SGHAT, CDR2 FQNNGV. The CDR3 reads CASRRLAGTYEQYF. Here the CDR3 DNA reads TGTGCCAGCAGGCGACTAGCGGGAACCTACGAGCAGTACTTC.

The chain recombines TRBV30 with TRBJ1-4, with unresolved D. V was trimmed by 3 bases and J by 7 bases, leaving 12 bases between them. The germline V gene has CDR1 GTSNPN and CDR2 SVGIG (reference sequence). The CDR3 extends over 13 amino acids. The CDR3 loop is CAWRRMVGEKLFF. The CDR3, as DNA: TGTGCCTGGAGGAGGATGGTGGGTGAAAAACTGTTTTTT.

This clone was detected a few times. V gene TRBV7-2 combines with J gene TRBJ2-6; 8 positions agree with TRBD1. V shed 1 base, J shed 4 bases, and the junction held 6 bases outside the gene matches. The CDR3 consists of 17 residues. CDR1 SGHTA and CDR2 FQGNSA come from the germline V gene. The chain's CDR3 is CASSLEDRAYGANVLTF. In nucleotides, the CDR3 is TGTGCCAGCAGCTTAGAGGACAGGGCCTACGGGGCCAACGTCCTGACTTTC.

The V call is TRBV28, the J call TRBJ2-3; 8 positions agree with TRBD2. This CDR3 spans 14 amino acids. V was clipped by 2 bases and J by 6 bases; unmatched bases: 4. Per the germline V gene, CDR1 is MDHEN and CDR2 is SYDVKM. DNA of the CDR3: TGTGCCAGCAGTTTAGCCGGGGGGGCGGATACGCAGTATTTT. Translation gives CASSLAGGADTQYF.